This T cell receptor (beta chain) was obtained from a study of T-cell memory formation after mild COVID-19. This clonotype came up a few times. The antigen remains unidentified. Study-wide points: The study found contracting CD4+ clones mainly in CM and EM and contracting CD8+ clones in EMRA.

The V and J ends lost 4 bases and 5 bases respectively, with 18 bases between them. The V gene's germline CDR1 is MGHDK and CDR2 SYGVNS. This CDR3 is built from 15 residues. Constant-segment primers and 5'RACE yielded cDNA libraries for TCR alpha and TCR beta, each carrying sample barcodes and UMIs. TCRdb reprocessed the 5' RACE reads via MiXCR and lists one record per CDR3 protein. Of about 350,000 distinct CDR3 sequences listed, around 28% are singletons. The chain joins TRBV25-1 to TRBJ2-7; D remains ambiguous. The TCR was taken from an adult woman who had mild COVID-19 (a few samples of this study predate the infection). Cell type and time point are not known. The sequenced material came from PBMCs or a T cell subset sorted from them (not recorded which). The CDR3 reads CASSGSAVGQDEQYF. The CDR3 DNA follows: TGTGCCAGCAGTGGGTCGGCAGTAGGGCAGGACGAGCAGTACTTC.